These 22 T cell receptor beta chains were all obtained from the same sample, sequenced in a study of cytomegalovirus exposure and HLA in healthy donors. PCR employed 60 Vbeta and 13 Jbeta primers. Generated by immunoSEQ multiplex PCR, the TCRdb table keeps only in-frame clones and is missing some. The table lists more than 150,000 clones, 60% to 80% of them singletons. Sequenced material: PBMCs. These receptors came from a man aged 45 to 65 in good health and CMV-seropositive.

The V call is TRBV7-6, the J call TRBJ2-5; TRBD2 agrees at 11 bases. Trimming cost V 5 bases and J 2 bases; bases outside gene matches: 13. The CDR3 has 18 amino acids. CDR1 and CDR2 from the germline V gene are SGHVS and FNYEAQ. DNA for the CDR3: TGTGCCAGCAGCCAGCGGGCTAGCGGGGGGACCTTTCAAGAGACCCAGTACTTC. It is translated as CASSQRASGGTFQETQYF.

This rearrangement joins TRBV6-5 to TRBJ2-2; D gene uncertain. The CDR3 has 15 residues. The V gene's germline CDR1 is MNHEY and CDR2 SVGAGI. The V end was cut by 5 bases, the J end by 6 bases, with 16 bases between. CDR3 loop: CASSQVDLGSGELFF. DNA for the CDR3: TGTGCCAGCAGTCAGGTCGATTTAGGTTCCGGGGAGCTGTTTTTT.

The genes are TRBV7-2 and TRBJ1-5; D is uncertain. V was pared by 2 bases and J by 2 bases, with 4 bases between. This CDR3 contains 13 residues. CDR1 is SGHTA and CDR2 is FQGNSA in the germline V gene. CDR3 loop: CASSLTRNQPQHF. In DNA form, the CDR3 reads TGTGCCAGCAGCTTAACACGCAATCAGCCCCAGCATTTT.

This clone was seen a few times. This chain connects TRBV5-1 to TRBJ2-5; the D is unclear. Deletions cut 0 bases from V and 3 bases from J, with 6 bases between. Germline CDR1 and CDR2: SGHRS and YFSETQ. This CDR3 region has 13 residues. In DNA, the CDR3 is TGCGCCAGCAGCTTGGACAGCAAAGAGACCCAGTACTTC. Translation gives CASSLDSKETQYF.

The DNA of the CDR3 is TGTGCCAGCAGCGGAGGGACTAGCGGGGGGCGTTATAGCACAGATACGCAGTATTTT. It is translated as CASSGGTSGGRYSTDTQYF. The chain employs TRBV7-3 and TRBJ2-3, with 15 bases lining up with TRBD2. The CDR3 totals 19 residues. The ends lost 5 bases at V and 0 bases at J; junction bases unmatched: 9. Per germline, CDR1 SGHTA and CDR2 FQGTGA.

The sample holds a few counts of this clone. J is TRBJ1-6 and V is TRBV13; no clear D. The V gene's germline CDR1 is PRHDT and CDR2 FYEKMQ (reference sequence). The CDR3 spans 15 residues. The germline V and J ends were trimmed by 0 bases and 9 bases, with 12 bases remaining between them. This chain's CDR3 is CASSLGGGRVSPLHF. Here the CDR3 DNA reads TGTGCCAGCAGCTTAGGGGGCGGGAGGGTTTCACCCCTCCACTTT.

The chain employs TRBV11-2 and TRBJ2-7, with a tentative D call TRBD1 (6 bases). Trimming left V 5 bases short and J 0 bases short, with 17 bases between. The germline CDR1 and CDR2 sequences are SGHAT and FQNNGV. The CDR3 is 16 amino acids. CDR3 sequence reads: CASSPTWEQGSYEQYF. The CDR3 DNA follows: TGTGCCAGCAGCCCGACCTGGGAACAGGGCTCCTACGAGCAGTACTTC.

This rearrangement joins TRBV6-5 to TRBJ2-3, with 8 bases identical to TRBD1. Trimming took 2 bases from V and 1 from J; bases not matched to a gene: 2. Germline V gives CDR1 MNHEY, CDR2 SVGAGI. The CDR3 consists of 15 residues. The CDR3 loop is CASSYETGGTDTQYF. The CDR3 DNA follows: TGTGCCAGCAGTTACGAGACAGGGGGCACAGATACGCAGTATTTT.

The chain joins TRBV19 to TRBJ1-1; no clear D gene. The CDR3 covers 16 residues. The V end was cut by 5 bases, the J end by 0 bases, with 16 bases between. The V gene's germline CDR1 is LNHDA and CDR2 SQIVND (reference sequence). The CDR3 bases are TGTGCCAGTAGTGATATTTTGCGGGCATTGAACACTGAAGCTTTCTTT. Amino acid sequence: CASSDILRALNTEAFF.

The rearrangement links TRBV28 to TRBJ2-5; D is possibly TRBD2 (6 bases). This CDR3 contains 15 residues. In germline, CDR1 is MDHEN, CDR2 SYDVKM. Deletions cut 6 bases from V and 2 bases from J, with 16 bases between. CDR3 coding DNA: TGTGCCAGCAGCCGCGGGATTGGGGCACAAGAGACCCAGTACTTC. As protein: CASSRGIGAQETQYF.

The J gene is TRBJ2-7, the V gene TRBV7-2; TRBD2 is a possible D gene (6 bases). Germline V CDR1 and CDR2: SGHTA, FQGNSA. Deletions cut 5 bases from V and 9 bases from J, with 23 bases between. This CDR3 is built from 15 residues. The CDR3 bases are TGTGCCAGCAGCCGGCGGGACCGGGCCCCGGAGGGGCAGTACTTC. This gives the protein CASSRRDRAPEGQYF.

V and J are TRBV10-2 and TRBJ1-5, with D maybe TRBD1 (5 bases). CDR1 is WSHSY, CDR2 SAAADI, per germline. V was cut by 6 bases and J by 5 bases, with 11 bases left in between. The CDR3 totals 13 residues. In DNA form, the CDR3 reads TGCGCCAGCAGCTTCGGCAGGGATCAGCCCCAGCATTTT. Protein: CASSFGRDQPQHF.

The gene calls are TRBV7-8 and TRBJ1-3, with a possible D match to TRBD1 (5 bases). Per germline, CDR1 SGHVS and CDR2 FQNEAQ. Deletions cut 5 bases from V and 2 bases from J, with 13 bases between. CDR3 length equals 15 residues. The DNA for the CDR3 is TGTGCCAGCAGCCCTAGGAGGGACCCTGGAAACACCATATATTTT. Translated, it gives CASSPRRDPGNTIYF. The variable domain in full, with the rest retrieved from reference TRBV7-8 and TRBJ1-3, is GAGVSQSPRYKVAKRGQDVALRCDPISGHVSLFWYQQALGQGPEFLTYFQNEAQLDKSGLPSDRFFAERPEGSVSTLKIQRTQQEDSAVYLCASSPRRDPGNTIYFGEGSWLTVV.

The J gene is TRBJ1-6, the V gene TRBV11-2, with D possibly matching TRBD1 (5 bases). This CDR3 is built from 17 residues. Germline V gene data show CDR1 as SGHAT and CDR2 as FQNNGV. V lost 6 bases to trimming and J lost 1 base, with 16 bases between them. In nucleotides, the CDR3 is TGTGCCAGCAGTGGGGGGGAAGGGCAGTCCTATAATTCACCCCTCCACTTT. Protein product: CASSGGEGQSYNSPLHF.

This CDR3 reads CASRRTRGGNNEQFF. CDR3 bases: TGTGCCAGCAGGAGGACTAGAGGGGGAAACAATGAGCAGTTCTTC. V usage is TRBV6-5 and J usage is TRBJ2-1; perhaps TRBD2 as D (7 bases). V lost 6 bases and J lost 5, with 17 bases in between. The germline V gene encodes CDR1 MNHEY and CDR2 SVGAGI. The CDR3 runs to 15 residues.

The sample holds a few counts of this clone. V usage is TRBV5-4 and J usage is TRBJ2-2; D is undetermined. Germline CDR1 and CDR2: SGHNT and YYREEE (reference sequence). Trimming pared 5 bases from V and 6 bases from J, leaving 8 bases between. The length of the CDR3 is 12 residues. The CDR3 sequence is CASRSEAGELFF. The CDR3 DNA reads as TGTGCCAGCAGATCCGAGGCCGGGGAGCTGTTTTTT.

J is TRBJ1-1 and V is TRBV4-1; D unclear. Trimming left V 2 bases short and J 5 bases short, with 15 bases between. This CDR3 has 15 residues. The germline V gene encodes CDR1 MGHRA and CDR2 YSYEKL. Here the CDR3 reads CASSQPRKGYTEAFF. CDR3 sequence (DNA): TGCGCCAGCAGCCAACCGAGGAAAGGCTATACTGAAGCTTTCTTT.

This clone was detected only a few times. The V gene is TRBV5-1, the J gene TRBJ2-1, with TRBD2 identical over 11 bases. The J segment lost 6 bases and the V segment lost 4 bases, leaving 9 bases of the junction unmatched. CDR3 length: 16 residues. Germline loops: CDR1 SGHRS, CDR2 YFSETQ. DNA for the CDR3: TGCGCCAGCAGCCTGGATCTAGCGGGGGGACCCAATGAGCAGTTCTTC. Translation gives CASSLDLAGGPNEQFF.

V is TRBV19 and J is TRBJ1-4; D is uncertain. V shed 9 bases and J shed 11 bases, with 10 bases lying between them. The CDR3 has 10 amino acids. Germline V gene lookup returns CDR1 LNHDA and CDR2 SQIVND (reference sequence). CDR3 bases: TGTGCCAGCGGTCCATTTAAACTGTTTTTT. Translating it yields CASGPFKLFF. Filled out from reference TRBV19 and TRBJ1-4, the complete variable domain reads DGGITQSPKYLFRKEGQNVTLSCEQNLNHDAMYWYRQDPGQGLRLIYYSQIVNDFQKGDIAEGYSVSREKKESFPLTVTSAQKNPTAFYLCASGPFKLFFGSGTQLSVL.

The rearrangement links TRBV28 to TRBJ2-3; 7 nucleotides align to TRBD2. V shed 8 bases, J shed 6 bases, and the junction held 14 bases outside the gene matches. This CDR3 region has 15 residues. Germline values: CDR1 MDHEN, CDR2 SYDVKM. This CDR3 is CASQRTSLRSDTQYF. CDR3 bases: TGTGCCAGCCAACGGACTAGTTTGAGATCCGATACGCAGTATTTT. Supplemented by reference TRBV28 and TRBJ2-3, the full variable domain reads DVKVTQSSRYLVKRTGEKVFLECVQDMDHENMFWYRQDPGLGLRLIYFSYDVKMKEKGDIPEGYSVSREKKERFSLILESASTNQTSMYLCASQRTSLRSDTQYFGPGTRLTVL.

The chain couples TRBV7-8 to TRBJ1-1, with D possibly being TRBD1 (5 bases). The CDR3 consists of 14 residues. Trimming stripped 1 base from V and 0 bases from J, with 6 bases between. Germline V gene lookup returns CDR1 SGHVS and CDR2 FQNEAQ. CDR3 in amino acids: CASSLGGVNTEAFF. The DNA for the CDR3 is TGTGCCAGCAGCTTAGGGGGGGTGAACACTGAAGCTTTCTTT. Looking up the rest from reference TRBV7-8 and TRBJ1-1 gives the full variable domain: GAGVSQSPRYKVAKRGQDVALRCDPISGHVSLFWYQQALGQGPEFLTYFQNEAQLDKSGLPSDRFFAERPEGSVSTLKIQRTQQEDSAVYLCASSLGGVNTEAFFGQGTRLTVV.

This chain links TRBV15 with TRBJ1-4; 7 nucleotides line up with TRBD1. Germline values: CDR1 LNHNV, CDR2 YYDKDF (reference sequence). The CDR3 extends over 15 amino acids. The V segment lost 0 bases and the J segment 8 bases; nucleotides outside the gene matches: 6. The CDR3 loop is CATSRDKGAGEKLFF. The CDR3 DNA reads TGTGCCACCAGCAGAGATAAGGGGGCTGGGGAAAAACTGTTTTTT. The whole variable domain, remainder taken from reference TRBV15 and TRBJ1-4, is DAMVIQNPRYQVTQFGKPVTLSCSQTLNHNVMYWYQQKSSQAPKLLFHYYDKDFNNEADTPDNFQSRRPNTSFCFLDIRSPGLGDTAMYLCATSRDKGAGEKLFFGSGTQLSVL.